This TCR beta chain was obtained from a study of cytomegalovirus exposure and HLA in healthy donors. This CDR3 is 13 amino acids long. The V end lost 3 bases, the J end lost 14 bases, and 18 bases lay between the germline ends. Germline V gives CDR1 SGDLS, CDR2 YYNGEE. This clone came up once. The PCR made use of 60 Vbeta and 13 Jbeta primers. The method was immunoSEQ multiplex PCR; TCRdb's version includes in-frame clones alone and lacks a portion of them. The table has around 200,000 clones, 70% seen once. Sequenced material: PBMCs. This receptor was taken from a man aged 35 to 55 in good health and CMV-seropositive. The chain carries TRBV9 and TRBJ2-1, with TRBD2 as a possible D gene (6 bases). CDR3: CASSAEGFSRKFF. The CDR3 DNA is TGTGCCAGCAGCGCGGAGGGTTTCTCACGGAAGTTCTTC.